One T cell receptor (beta chain) is described in this entry. CDR3 length: 15 residues. Trimming removed 2 bases from V and 1 base from J; junction bases left unmatched: 2. Germline CDR1 reads LGHDT; CDR2 reads YNNKEL (reference sequence). These data are taken from a study of identical twins. Each CDR3 protein is one row after TCRdb ran MiXCR on the 5' RACE reads. The sample shows nearly 250,000 distinct CDR3 sequences, 7% of them seen only once. The same data also went into a second study, on yellow fever vaccine responses in identical twins.

The V gene is TRBV3-1, the J gene TRBJ1-2; 9 bases agree with TRBD1. Input material: memory (CD45RO+) T cells sorted from blood. This receptor was identified in a woman in her late teens or twenties in good health. In DNA, the CDR3 is TGTGCCAGCAGCCAATGGACAGGGGATAACTATGGCTACACCTTC. Encoded protein: CASSQWTGDNYGYTF.